Below are 26 T cell receptor beta chains sequenced from a single sample in a study of HIV-infected patients and healthy controls. 500 ng RNA was reverse transcribed with alpha and beta constant-region primers. Separate chain-specific third strand synthesis with multiplexing indices produced the alpha and beta libraries. TCRdb processed the 5' RACE reads anew with MiXCR; each CDR3 protein has one entry. The table includes some 19,000 distinct CDR3 sequences, approximately 9% detected once. All unsorted peripheral T cells were captured because whole blood was used without fractionation. Sequenced: blood. The receptor set was obtained from an adult in good health.

In this sample, this clonotype turned up a few times. The chain combines TRBV29-1 with TRBJ1-1; a possible D gene is TRBD1 (5 bases). The CDR3 length is 11 residues. The V end was cut by 5 bases, the J end by 8 bases, with 12 bases between. The germline gives CDR1 SQVTM, CDR2 ANQGSEA. CDR3 loop: CSVPREKEAFF. Written as DNA, the CDR3 is TGCAGCGTTCCCAGGGAAAAGGAAGCTTTCTTT.

There are a few counts of this clonotype. The chain joins TRBV4-2 to TRBJ2-1, with D possibly TRBD1 on 6 matching bases. This CDR3 has 14 amino acids. V gave up 1 base and J gave up 4 bases, with 8 bases separating them. In germline, CDR1 is LGHNA, CDR2 YNFKEQ. CDR3 residues: CASSQVDSYNEQFF. CDR3 in DNA: TGTGCCAGCAGCCAAGTGGACAGTTACAATGAGCAGTTCTTC.

Many counts were recorded for this clonotype. This chain connects TRBV7-2 to TRBJ2-5; D gene ambiguous. The ends were cut back, 4 bases at V and 4 bases at J, with 10 bases in the middle. Germline-derived CDR1 and CDR2 are SGHTA and FQGNSA. This CDR3 has 13 amino acids. The CDR3: CASSYGRGETQYF. The CDR3 bases are TGTGCCAGCAGCTATGGACGAGGAGAGACCCAGTACTTC. The full variable domain, completed using reference TRBV7-2 and TRBJ2-5, is GAGVSQSPSNKVTEKGKDVELRCDPISGHTALYWYRQSLGQGLEFLIYFQGNSAPDKSGLPSDRFSAERTGGSVSTLTIQRTQQEDSAVYLCASSYGRGETQYFGPGTRLLVL.

This chain joins TRBV6-6 and TRBJ1-1; 8 bases agree with TRBD1. CDR3 length: 15 amino acids. Looked up from germline, CDR1 is MNHNY and CDR2 is SVGAGI (reference sequence). The ends lost 2 bases at V and 6 bases at J; junction bases unmatched: 8. CDR3 nucleotide sequence: TGTGCCAGCAGTTACAGGAGACAGGGGAGCCCTGAAGCTTTCTTT. Amino acid sequence: CASSYRRQGSPEAFF.

The chain couples TRBV27 to TRBJ1-5; D unresolved. CDR1 and CDR2 (germline): MNHEY, SMNVEV (reference sequence). This CDR3 comprises 15 residues. V was trimmed by 3 bases and J by 2 bases, leaving 11 bases between them. The CDR3 sequence: CASSFIGLGNQPQHF. The CDR3 DNA reads TGTGCCAGCAGTTTCATAGGGTTGGGCAATCAGCCCCAGCATTTT.

This chain links TRBV3-1 with TRBJ1-2; D gene uncertain. Germline V CDR1 and CDR2: LGHDT, YNNKEL (reference sequence). The CDR3 is 14 amino acids. V was trimmed by 0 bases and J by 4 bases, leaving 9 bases between them. CDR3 sequence: CASSQDLEPYGYTF. CDR3 sequence (DNA): TGTGCCAGCAGCCAAGATCTAGAGCCCTATGGCTACACCTTC.

V usage is TRBV6-4 and J usage is TRBJ2-3; 7 nucleotides line up with TRBD2. This CDR3 contains 16 residues. Looked up from germline, CDR1 is MRHNA and CDR2 is SNTAGT. J was trimmed by 6 bases and V by 5 bases; bases with no gene match: 14. The CDR3 reads CASSSAIGGNIDTQYF. The CDR3 region has the DNA TGTGCCAGCAGTTCCGCTATCGGGGGGAATATTGATACGCAGTATTTT.

This clonotype was seen only a few times. The rearrangement uses TRBV5-6 and TRBJ2-5; the match to TRBD2 covers 9 bases. The CDR3 is 14 residues long. Germline CDR1 reads SGHDT; CDR2 reads YYEEEE. V shed 4 bases, J shed 6 bases, and the junction held 7 bases outside the gene matches. The CDR3 sequence: CASSAGLARKTQYF. CDR3 sequence (DNA): TGTGCCAGCAGCGCCGGACTAGCGCGGAAGACCCAGTACTTC. Using reference TRBV5-6 and TRBJ2-5 for the parts outside the CDR3, the full variable domain is DAGVTQSPTHLIKTRGQQVTLRCSPKSGHDTVSWYQQALGQGPQFIFQYYEEEERQRGNFPDRFSGHQFPNYSSELNVNALLLGDSALYLCASSAGLARKTQYFGPGTRLLVL.

There are many counts of this clonotype. The V gene is TRBV7-9, the J gene TRBJ2-3; maybe TRBD1 (6 bases). In germline, CDR1 is SEHNR, CDR2 FQNEAQ (reference sequence). The V end lost 6 bases, the J end lost 3 bases, and 16 bases lay between the germline ends. The CDR3 sequence is 15 residues long. The CDR3 loop reads CASSFSAGTTDTQYF. Written as DNA, the CDR3 is TGTGCCAGCAGTTTCTCGGCCGGGACAACAGATACGCAGTATTTT.

The genes are TRBV7-2 and TRBJ1-1; TRBD1 might be the D (5 bases). The CDR3 sequence is 14 residues long. V lost 5 bases to trimming and J lost 1 base, with 11 bases between them. The V gene's germline CDR1 is SGHTA and CDR2 FQGNSA. CDR3 sequence (DNA): TGTGCCAGCAGCATGGGACGGCCGAACACTGAAGCTTTCTTT. It encodes CASSMGRPNTEAFF.

This clonotype has just one count. A much bigger clone sits one base away, suggesting this may be a read error. The J gene is TRBJ1-2, the V gene TRBV29-1, with a possible D match to TRBD1 (6 bases). CDR3 length: 11 residues. In germline, CDR1 is SQVTM, CDR2 ANQGSEA. V was cut by 3 bases and J by 12 bases, with 14 bases left in between. CDR3 DNA sequence: TGCAGCGTTGAGACAGGATCAAGCGACACCTTC. Translated, it gives CSVETGSSDTF.

The sample holds many counts of this clonotype. V gene TRBV6-1 combines with J gene TRBJ1-3; D is undetermined. Germline V CDR1 and CDR2: MNHNS, SASEGT. The CDR3 sequence is 16 residues long. V gave up 8 bases and J gave up 0 bases, with 17 bases separating them. CDR3 DNA: TGTGCCAGCCCCTCCTCTCAGGACGTCTCTGGAAACACCATATATTTT. Translation: CASPSSQDVSGNTIYF.

This clonotype occurred a few times. The rearrangement links TRBV5-1 to TRBJ2-7, with 9 bases matching TRBD1. The V gene's germline CDR1 is SGHRS and CDR2 YFSETQ. Trimming cost V 5 bases and J 4 bases; bases outside gene matches: 7. The CDR3 runs 14 residues. In DNA form, the CDR3 reads TGCGCCAGCAGACAGGGACAGGGTATTTACGAGCAGTACTTC. It specifies CASRQGQGIYEQYF.

The rearrangement links TRBV12-3 or TRBV12-4 to TRBJ2-7; the match to TRBD1 covers 11 bases. The length of the CDR3 is 16 residues. The V and J ends lost 6 bases and 2 bases, in that order; junction bases with no gene match: 9. CDR3 sequence reads: CASSGGSGQGAYEQYF. The CDR3 DNA reads as TGTGCCAGCAGCGGGGGTTCGGGACAGGGGGCCTACGAGCAGTACTTC.

Ten or more counts support this clonotype. This chain joins TRBV20-1 and TRBJ1-2; D gene unclear. The V gene lost 4 bases and the J gene lost 4 bases, with 13 bases spanning the gap. Germline CDR1 is DFQATT and CDR2 is SNEGSKA (reference sequence). CDR3 length: 13 amino acids. In nucleotides, the CDR3 is TGCAGTGCTATGCTCGCTGCTGTCTATGGCTACACCTTC. The encoded protein is CSAMLAAVYGYTF.

This clonotype was counted many times. This chain links TRBV29-1 with TRBJ1-1; 10 positions agree with TRBD1. Germline values: CDR1 SQVTM, CDR2 ANQGSEA. The CDR3 runs 13 residues. The V and J ends lost 5 bases and 2 bases, in that order; junction bases with no gene match: 2. The CDR3: CSVRDRGNTEAFF. In DNA, the CDR3 is TGCAGCGTTCGGGACAGGGGTAACACTGAAGCTTTCTTT.

This clonotype qualifies as medium-sized. The chain combines TRBV7-8 with TRBJ2-1, with TRBD2 matching over 7 bases. The CDR3 sequence is 16 residues long. Looked up from germline, CDR1 is SGHVS and CDR2 is FQNEAQ. V was pared by 1 base and J by 2 bases, with 5 bases of the junction left unmatched. The CDR3 is CASSLGGGVPYNEQFF. As DNA, the CDR3 is TGTGCCAGCAGCTTAGGGGGAGGGGTCCCCTACAATGAGCAGTTCTTC. The whole variable domain, filled in from reference TRBV7-8 and TRBJ2-1, reads GAGVSQSPRYKVAKRGQDVALRCDPISGHVSLFWYQQALGQGPEFLTYFQNEAQLDKSGLPSDRFFAERPEGSVSTLKIQRTQQEDSAVYLCASSLGGGVPYNEQFFGPGTRLTVL.

This clonotype was detected a few times. This chain connects TRBV30 to TRBJ2-7; no reliable D call. The CDR3 length is 13 residues. The germline V and J ends were trimmed by 3 bases and 6 bases, with 15 bases remaining between them. The germline V gene encodes CDR1 GTSNPN and CDR2 SVGIG (reference sequence). The CDR3 DNA is TGTGCCTGGAGCCAGCGAACGGTCGGCGAGCAGTACTTC. It is translated as CAWSQRTVGEQYF.

V gene TRBV7-2 combines with J gene TRBJ2-7; D is perhaps TRBD1 (6 bases). The V gene's germline CDR1 is SGHTA and CDR2 FQGNSA. V was trimmed by 1 base and J by 6 bases, leaving 16 bases between them. The CDR3 consists of 15 residues. The DNA for the CDR3 is TGTGCCAGCAGCTTAGGGGGAATGCAGGGGACCGAGCAGTACTTC. Translation gives CASSLGGMQGTEQYF.

This clonotype has ten or more counts. V gene TRBV29-1 combines with J gene TRBJ2-3, with 9 bases aligning to TRBD2. After removal of 5 bases from V and 5 bases from J, the junction contained 8 bases not matched to a gene. The CDR3 is made up of 14 amino acids. Germline V CDR1 and CDR2: SQVTM, ANQGSEA. The CDR3: CSVPGLAGGDTQYF. Here the CDR3 DNA reads TGCAGCGTTCCGGGACTAGCAGGGGGAGATACGCAGTATTTT.

Many counts were recorded for this clonotype. Here the CDR3 DNA reads TGCAGTGCAACCAAACAGGGGTTTGGCAATCAGCCCCAGCATTTT. Translated: CSATKQGFGNQPQHF. This chain connects TRBV20-1 to TRBJ1-5, with TRBD1 identical over 7 bases. The germline gives CDR1 DFQATT, CDR2 SNEGSKA (reference sequence). V dropped 6 bases and J dropped 2; count of bases not matched to a gene: 10. This CDR3 region has 15 residues.

This clonotype was observed many times. The rearrangement uses TRBV5-1 and TRBJ2-5; weak D call: TRBD2 (6 bases). This CDR3 is built from 14 residues. Germline V CDR1 and CDR2: SGHRS, YFSETQ. V lost 4 bases and J 2 bases, leaving 12 bases between the germline ends. The chain's CDR3 is CASSKAGLQETQYF. The CDR3 bases are TGCGCCAGCAGCAAAGCGGGCCTTCAAGAGACCCAGTACTTC.

This clonotype was found many times. The V and J genes are TRBV30 and TRBJ1-4; no clear D. The germline CDR1 and CDR2 sequences are GTSNPN and SVGIG (reference sequence). Trimming left V 1 base short and J 8 bases short, with 17 bases between. The CDR3 totals 15 residues. The CDR3 here is CAWSGKVQVREKLFF. The CDR3 DNA is TGTGCCTGGAGTGGAAAAGTCCAGGTTCGGGAAAAACTGTTTTTT.

This clonotype was detected ten times or more. V is TRBV6-2 or TRBV6-3 and J is TRBJ2-1, with D possibly TRBD1 on 5 matching bases. Germline V gives CDR1 MNHEY, CDR2 SVGEGT. Between the trimmed V and J ends, which lost 7 bases and 6 bases, there was a span of 25 bases. The CDR3 is made up of 17 amino acids. The CDR3 DNA sequence: TGTGCCAGCACCACGACAGCCTCGGGTTTACGCGGCAATGAGCAGTTCTTC. Translation: CASTTTASGLRGNEQFF.

This clonotype was seen many times. The chain employs TRBV5-6 and TRBJ2-5; 10 bases map to TRBD1. After removal of 4 bases from V and 5 bases from J, the junction contained 11 bases not matched to a gene. The V gene's germline CDR1 is SGHDT and CDR2 YYEEEE. There are 16 residues in the CDR3. This chain's CDR3 is CASSHEAGQGWETQYF. As DNA, the CDR3 is TGTGCCAGCAGCCACGAAGCGGGACAGGGGTGGGAGACCCAGTACTTC.

This chain links TRBV12-3 or TRBV12-4 with TRBJ1-1; maybe TRBD1 (5 bases). The CDR3 extends over 14 amino acids. Trimming cost V 5 bases and J 4 bases, with 14 bases left between them. This CDR3 is CASSLLLGATEAFF. In DNA form, the CDR3 reads TGTGCCAGCAGTCTTTTATTAGGGGCCACTGAAGCTTTCTTT.